The sequence of this T cell receptor beta chain was determined in a study of TIL therapy for anti-PD-1-resistant metastatic lung cancer. Across the study: Tumors carried a median roughly 1.5 non-synonymous mutations per megabase.

Time point given: pre-treatment sample, taken before nivolumab and TIL therapy. Enrollment ran from October 2017 to early 2020. This was the immunoSEQ v3 assay. Libraries were sequenced to 2 million to 2.5 million read pairs (survey) or roughly 4.5-6 million (deep). The assay was immunoSEQ multiplex PCR, and TCRdb's table has in-frame clones only and misses some. Of about 50,000 clones listed, around 79% were seen once; the top ten hold 4% to 6%. Note on this clone: Its specificity is not known.

V lost 4 bases, J lost 4 bases, and 9 bases stayed unmatched. Germline V gene sequence: CDR1 LNHNV, CDR2 YYDKDF (reference sequence). The CDR3 loop spans 16 amino acids. Study-wide results and limits: Treatment-naive, never-smoker and oncogene-addicted patients were overrepresented in this highly selected cohort.

The V call is TRBV15, the J call TRBJ2-7, with 11 bases that match TRBD2. The clonotype was recovered from a woman aged 25 to 80 with non-small cell lung cancer. This material consisted of blood, taken at baseline. For the CDR3, the DNA is TGTGCCACCAGCAACCTCCCGACTAGCGGGATGTACGAGCAGTACTTC. This translates into CATSNLPTSGMYEQYF.